This TCR beta chain was obtained from a study of blood T cell repertoires in COVID-19. Profiling relied on immunoSEQ multiplex PCR, and the TCRdb table lists in-frame clones only, not all of them. Of some 200,000 clones detected, 75% to 85% appear once; the ten largest clones hold 2.4%. This CDR3 contains 19 residues. CDR1 is SGHTA, CDR2 FQGNSA, per germline. V lost 5 bases and J lost 4; bases outside the gene matches: 11. The chain uses TRBV7-2 and TRBJ2-2; 15 bases are a match to TRBD2. This sequence originates from a woman between 65 and 79 years old with COVID-19, enrolled during active disease. Sequenced sample: peripheral blood. The CDR3 here is CASSHAPGLAGGLTGELFF. The CDR3 DNA is TGTGCCAGCAGCCACGCACCGGGACTAGCGGGGGGCCTCACCGGGGAGCTGTTTTTT.